There are a few counts of the clone carrying this T cell receptor beta chain. Its antigen is unidentified. TCR beta cDNA libraries had unique molecular identifiers. A few hundred thousand cDNA molecules were obtained from approximately 0.91 to 9.4 million T cells. In TCRdb, the PCR reads were re-called with MiXCR into one record per CDR3 protein. The profile covers roughly 540,000 distinct CDR3 sequences, with under 40% appearing a single time and around 6% taken by the ten largest. The data were taken from a study of post-analysis software for immune sequencing data. About the research overall: Recorded disease courses covered relapsing-remitting, secondary progressive and progressive-relapsing multiple sclerosis. Some patients had no subtype annotation. Study outcomes and limitations: Comparison with controls showed significantly lower normalized Chao1 diversity in multiple sclerosis patients. Relative to controls, patients had five TRBV segments at higher frequency, with TRBV5-6, TRBV5-1 and TRBV20-1 among these.

V was clipped by 5 bases and J by 6 bases; unmatched bases: 10. The CDR3 is made up of 15 amino acids. Germline V gives CDR1 SNHLY, CDR2 FYNNEI. This TCR was recovered from a girl aged 2-17 years with multiple sclerosis. Sample: blood. The rearrangement uses TRBV2 and TRBJ2-4, with 7 bases that match TRBD1. CDR3: CASSPDRVTPNIQYF. CDR3 DNA sequence: TGTGCCAGCAGTCCCGACAGGGTAACTCCAAACATTCAGTACTTC. Variable domain in full (rest from reference TRBV2 and TRBJ2-4): EPEVTQTPSHQVTQMGQEVILRCVPISNHLYFYWYRQILGQKVEFLVSFYNNEISEKSEIFDDQFSVERPDGSNFTLKIRSTKLEDSAMYFCASSPDRVTPNIQYFGAGTRLSVL.